This T cell receptor (beta chain) originates from a study of cytomegalovirus exposure and HLA in healthy donors. Study observations and caveats: Listed as cytomegalovirus-associated were 150 or so TCR beta chains.

V shed 7 bases, J shed 8 bases, and the junction held 10 bases outside the gene matches. This CDR3 contains 14 residues. Germline lookup yields CDR1 KGHSH and CDR2 LQKENI. Both 60 Vbeta primers and 13 Jbeta primers went into the PCR. Measured with immunoSEQ multiplex PCR; TCRdb has only the in-frame clones, and not every one. The sample has over 150,000 clones; under 90% are singletons. This clone was seen once. Its antigen is not known. The chain employs TRBV18 and TRBJ2-2, with 7 bases fitting TRBD1. This sequence originates from a man aged 30 to 45 in good health and CMV-seronegative. Sequencing input: PBMCs. CDR3 nucleotides: TGTGCCAGCTGGGGGACAGCCGGCGGAGGGGAGCTGTTTTTT. Amino acids: CASWGTAGGGELFF. Full variable domain (remainder filled in from reference TRBV18 and TRBJ2-2): NAGVMQNPRHLVRRRGQEARLRCSPMKGHSHVYWYRQLPEEGLKFMVYLQKENIIDESGMPKERFSAEFPKEGPSILRIQQVVRGDSAAYFCASWGTAGGGELFFGEGSRLTVL.